The next 20 T cell receptor beta chains were all read from a single sample in a study of T-cell reconstitution after alpha-beta-depleted transplantation in children. TCRbeta library preparation incorporated unique molecular identifiers. TCRdb processed the PCR reads anew with MiXCR; each CDR3 protein has one entry. The profile shows 90,000 to 100,000 distinct CDR3 sequences, less than 25% of them singletons. The sample was PBMCs, taken before TCRalphabeta/CD19-depleted stem cell transplant. The receptors here all came from a boy aged 2 to 10 with acute lymphoblastic leukemia, due to receive a stem cell transplant.

At least ten counts were recorded for this clonotype. V gene TRBV4-3 combines with J gene TRBJ2-1; D call uncertain. V lost 0 bases to trimming and J lost 7 bases, with 10 bases between them. CDR1 and CDR2 from the germline V gene are LGHNA and YSLEER. This CDR3 comprises 14 residues. The CDR3 sequence: CASSQDLSINEQFF. CDR3 bases: TGCGCCAGCAGCCAAGATCTTAGTATTAATGAGCAGTTCTTC.

This sequence joins TRBV7-8 and TRBJ2-1; 8 bases line up with TRBD2. Germline V gene data show CDR1 as SGHVS and CDR2 as FQNEAQ. The V segment lost 6 bases and the J segment 4 bases; nucleotides outside the gene matches: 14. This CDR3 has 17 amino acids. The CDR3 region has the DNA TGTGCCAGCAGTCGCCAAATTCGGACTAGCCAATACAATGAGCAGTTCTTC. It is translated as CASSRQIRTSQYNEQFF.

This clonotype has a handful of counts. This chain connects TRBV25-1 to TRBJ2-1; TRBD1 or TRBD2 may be the D gene (5 bases each). The CDR3 runs to 17 residues. The V gene lost 5 bases and the J gene lost 5 bases, with 22 bases spanning the gap. The germline V gene has CDR1 MGHDK and CDR2 SYGVNS. CDR3 sequence: CASSPLGDPAPNNEQFF. In DNA, the CDR3 is TGTGCCAGCAGTCCCCTGGGGGACCCGGCGCCCAACAATGAGCAGTTCTTC.

This clonotype has just a few counts. The chain carries TRBV4-1 and TRBJ2-1; TRBD1 aligns across 7 bases. J gave up 0 bases and V 4 bases, and 6 bases lay outside the gene matches. Germline V lookup: CDR1 MGHRA, CDR2 YSYEKL. This CDR3 region has 16 residues. The CDR3: CASSPSTGSSYNEQFF. The CDR3 coding sequence is TGCGCCAGCAGCCCGTCGACAGGGAGCTCCTACAATGAGCAGTTCTTC.

The rearrangement uses TRBV18 and TRBJ2-2; 9 bases are shared with TRBD1. Germline assignment: CDR1 KGHSH and CDR2 LQKENI. This CDR3 has 15 amino acids. With V trimmed by 5 bases and J by 7 bases, 8 bases remained unmatched. The CDR3 spells CASSSGQGSHGELFF. As DNA, the CDR3 is TGTGCCAGCTCATCGGGACAGGGAAGTCACGGGGAGCTGTTTTTT.

This clonotype was seen a handful of times. The rearrangement joins TRBV20-1 to TRBJ2-1; D uncertain. The V and J ends lost 0 bases and 0 bases respectively, with 9 bases between them. This CDR3 spans 15 amino acids. Germline V lookup: CDR1 DFQATT, CDR2 SNEGSKA (reference sequence). The DNA of the CDR3 is TGCAGTGCTAGAGATCTCAGAAACTCCTACAATGAGCAGTTCTTC. It is translated as CSARDLRNSYNEQFF.

This chain uses TRBV7-2 with TRBJ1-4, with TRBD1 as a possible D gene (5 bases). Germline V CDR1 and CDR2: SGHTA, FQGNSA. There are 15 residues in the CDR3. The ends were cut back, 2 bases at V and 8 bases at J, with 15 bases in the middle. The CDR3 DNA sequence: TGTGCCAGCAGCTTAACGGCAGGGAGTTTCGAAAAACTGTTTTTT. It specifies CASSLTAGSFEKLFF.

The chain recombines TRBV5-1 with TRBJ2-3; 10 positions match TRBD2. The junction had 7 bases not matched to a gene; V was cut back by 4 bases and J by 2 bases. The germline V gene has CDR1 SGHRS and CDR2 YFSETQ. The CDR3 length is 16 residues. DNA of the CDR3: TGCGCCAGCAGCAAAATAGCGGGAGGAGTCACAGATACGCAGTATTTT. Residues: CASSKIAGGVTDTQYF.

A few counts support this clonotype. The chain joins TRBV29-1 to TRBJ2-4; 7 bases map to TRBD2. This CDR3 comprises 15 residues. J lost 2 bases, V lost 2 bases, and 6 bases had no gene match. Germline V gene data show CDR1 as SQVTM and CDR2 as ANQGSEA. For the CDR3, the DNA is TGCAGCGTTGAATGGCTAGCGGACCCCAAAAACATTCAGTACTTC. Protein sequence: CSVEWLADPKNIQYF.

The chain couples TRBV6-5 to TRBJ2-1; weak D call: TRBD2 (6 bases). Germline V gives CDR1 MNHEY, CDR2 SVGAGI. Trimming shortened V by 4 bases and J by 9 bases, and 25 bases separated the two germline ends. This CDR3 spans 17 amino acids. The CDR3 sequence is CASSFRGGALKVSEQFF. The CDR3 coding sequence is TGTGCCAGCAGTTTCCGCGGAGGGGCTTTAAAAGTCAGTGAGCAGTTCTTC.

Here the CDR3 DNA reads TGCAGCGTGCGACAGGGGGCAGATACGCAGTATTTT. It yields the protein CSVRQGADTQYF. V and J are TRBV29-1 and TRBJ2-3; 9 bases match TRBD1. Germline CDR1 and CDR2: SQVTM and ANQGSEA. The V segment lost 6 bases and the J segment 4 bases; nucleotides outside the gene matches: 2. The CDR3 is 12 amino acids.

This clonotype has at least ten counts. The chain combines TRBV18 with TRBJ2-3; 10 nucleotides agree with TRBD2. V dropped 6 bases and J dropped 6; count of bases not matched to a gene: 3. Germline CDR1 reads KGHSH; CDR2 reads LQKENI. The length of the CDR3 is 13 residues. The CDR3: CASSRLAGDTQYF. Written as DNA, the CDR3 is TGTGCCAGCTCGAGACTAGCGGGTGATACGCAGTATTTT.

This chain links TRBV25-1 with TRBJ1-1, with D possibly matching TRBD1 (6 bases). CDR3 size: 19 residues. CDR1 and CDR2 (germline): MGHDK, SYGVNS. The V end lost 3 bases, the J end lost 0 bases, and 23 bases lay between the germline ends. For the CDR3, the DNA is TGTGCCAGCAGTGAGGACAGTACCGATATCTGGAGAATGAACACTGAAGCTTTCTTT. It yields the protein CASSEDSTDIWRMNTEAFF.

This clonotype came up a few times. V usage is TRBV28 and J usage is TRBJ2-1; possible D gene TRBD2, 5 bases. CDR3 length: 14 amino acids. V lost 7 bases to trimming and J lost 6 bases, with 16 bases between them. Germline V lookup: CDR1 MDHEN, CDR2 SYDVKM. CDR3 nucleotides: TGTGCCAGCACCTCTGGACTGCCCCCCAATGAGCAGTTCTTC. It encodes CASTSGLPPNEQFF.

The chain has TRBV12-3 or TRBV12-4 and TRBJ2-7; 11 positions match TRBD2. With 4 bases clipped from V and 0 bases from J, the junction kept 5 bases outside the gene matches. The CDR3 spans 16 residues. In DNA, the CDR3 is TGTGCCAGCAGTTCCAGACTAGCGGGGAGCTCCTACGAGCAGTACTTC. This codes for CASSSRLAGSSYEQYF.

This clonotype was counted ten times or more. The chain links TRBV5-1 to TRBJ2-3; TRBD2 matches at 11 bases. J gave up 4 bases and V 0 bases, and 4 bases lay outside the gene matches. CDR3 size: 16 residues. Germline CDR1 SGHRS, CDR2 YFSETQ. CDR3 sequence (DNA): TGCGCCAGCAGCTTGGACCTAGCGGGGGGCCCAGATACGCAGTATTTT. Translated: CASSLDLAGGPDTQYF.

This clonotype has just a few counts. This sequence joins TRBV11-2 and TRBJ2-2; the D gene is possibly TRBD1 (6 bases). Germline CDR1 is SGHAT and CDR2 is FQNNGV. V gave up 4 bases and J gave up 5 bases, with 14 bases separating them. This CDR3 comprises 15 residues. DNA for the CDR3: TGTGCCAGCAGCTACGGACAGACCGGGACCGGGGAGCTGTTTTTT. It yields the protein CASSYGQTGTGELFF.

The chain links TRBV12-3 or TRBV12-4 to TRBJ2-2; a possible D gene is TRBD2 (6 bases). The CDR3 length is 18 residues. Trimming removed 1 base from V and 1 base from J, with 16 bases in between. The CDR3 is CASSLVATGSRNTGELFF. DNA for the CDR3: TGTGCCAGCAGTTTAGTCGCAACCGGGAGCCGGAACACCGGGGAGCTGTTTTTT.

This clonotype occurred a few times. The genes are TRBV5-6 and TRBJ2-1; D may be TRBD2 (6 bases). Trimming pared 3 bases from V and 8 bases from J, leaving 33 bases between. The CDR3 is 20 residues long. CDR1 and CDR2 (germline): SGHDT, YYEEEE. The CDR3 here is CASSYWVGLARPALGDEQFF. The CDR3 DNA is TGTGCCAGCAGCTACTGGGTGGGACTGGCACGACCGGCGCTTGGGGATGAGCAGTTCTTC.

This clonotype came up a few times. V is TRBV5-1 and J is TRBJ2-2, with D tentatively TRBD1 (5 bases). Germline V gene lookup returns CDR1 SGHRS and CDR2 YFSETQ. This CDR3 has 15 amino acids. With 4 bases removed from V and 5 bases from J, the gap between germline ends came to 15 bases. The CDR3 region is CASSPTKGRTGELFF. The CDR3 nucleotides are TGCGCCAGCAGCCCAACCAAGGGGCGGACCGGGGAGCTGTTTTTT. The whole variable domain, filled in from reference TRBV5-1 and TRBJ2-2, reads KAGVTQTPRYLIKTRGQQVTLSCSPISGHRSVSWYQQTPGQGLQFLFEYFSETQRNKGNFPGRFSGRQFSNSRSEMNVSTLELGDSALYLCASSPTKGRTGELFFGEGSRLTVL.